This T cell receptor beta chain was sequenced during a study of PD-1 blockade in classical Hodgkin lymphoma. Study-level findings and limits: CD4+ TCR diversity, unlike CD8+, climbed significantly by C4D1.

The germline V gene has CDR1 SEHNR and CDR2 FQNEAQ (reference sequence). Trimming took off 4 bases at V and 6 bases at J, with 16 bases between the two ends. The CDR3 contains 14 residues. Clones were sequenced by immunoSEQ multiplex PCR, and TCRdb holds only the in-frame ones, with some missing. The sample carries roughly 40,000 clones, about nine tenths recorded once. In every patient, relapse followed autologous stem cell transplantation, while exposure to brentuximab vedotin differed. With respect to this clone: Antigen unknown.

This specimen was peripheral blood mononuclear cells (PBMCs), taken at baseline. The chain links TRBV7-9 to TRBJ2-7, with D possibly matching TRBD2 (6 bases). This TCR was recovered from a human donor with classical Hodgkin lymphoma. The CDR3 reads CASSSGTYQGEQYF. The CDR3 nucleotides read TGTGCCAGCAGCTCCGGGACTTACCAAGGCGAGCAGTACTTC.